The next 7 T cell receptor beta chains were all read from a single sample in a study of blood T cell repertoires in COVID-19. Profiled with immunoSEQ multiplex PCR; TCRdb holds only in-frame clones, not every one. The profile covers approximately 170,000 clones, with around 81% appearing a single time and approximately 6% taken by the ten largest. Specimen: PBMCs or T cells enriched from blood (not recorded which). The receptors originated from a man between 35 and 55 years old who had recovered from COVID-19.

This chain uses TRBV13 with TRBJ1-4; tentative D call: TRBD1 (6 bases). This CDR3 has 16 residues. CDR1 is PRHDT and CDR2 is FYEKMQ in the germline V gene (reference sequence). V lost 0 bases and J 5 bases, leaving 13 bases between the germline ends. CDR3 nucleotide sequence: TGTGCCAGCAGCTTAGGGGCCGGGGACAAGAATGAAAAACTGTTTTTT. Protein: CASSLGAGDKNEKLFF.

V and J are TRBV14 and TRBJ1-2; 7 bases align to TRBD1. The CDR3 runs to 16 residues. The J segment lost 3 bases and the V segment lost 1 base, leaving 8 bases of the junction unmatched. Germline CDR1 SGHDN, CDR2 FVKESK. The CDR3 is CASSQGLTGPYYGYTF. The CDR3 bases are TGTGCCAGCAGCCAAGGGCTGACAGGGCCCTACTATGGCTACACCTTC.

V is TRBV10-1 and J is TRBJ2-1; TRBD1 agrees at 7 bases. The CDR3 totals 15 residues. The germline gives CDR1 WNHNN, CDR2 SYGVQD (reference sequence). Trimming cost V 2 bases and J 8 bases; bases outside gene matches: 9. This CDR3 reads CASSERGQAFDEQFF. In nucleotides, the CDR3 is TGCGCCAGCAGTGAGCGTGGACAGGCTTTCGATGAGCAGTTCTTC.

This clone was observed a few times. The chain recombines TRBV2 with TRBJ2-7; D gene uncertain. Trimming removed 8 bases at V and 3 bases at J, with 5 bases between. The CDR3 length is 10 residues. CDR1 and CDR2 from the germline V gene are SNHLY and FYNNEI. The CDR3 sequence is CASSFYEQYV. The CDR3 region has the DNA TGTGCCAGCTCCTTCTACGAGCAGTACGTC.

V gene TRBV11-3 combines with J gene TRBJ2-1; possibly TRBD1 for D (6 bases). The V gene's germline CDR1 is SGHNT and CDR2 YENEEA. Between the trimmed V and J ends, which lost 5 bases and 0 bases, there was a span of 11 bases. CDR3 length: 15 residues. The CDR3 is CASSQGGVSYNEQFF. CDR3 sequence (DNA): TGTGCCAGCAGCCAAGGGGGAGTCTCCTACAATGAGCAGTTCTTC. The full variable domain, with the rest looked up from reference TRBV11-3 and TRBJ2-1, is EAGVVQSPRYKIIEKKQPVAFWCNPISGHNTLYWYLQNLGQGPELLIRYENEEAVDDSQLPKDRFSAERLKGVDSTLKIQPAELGDSAVYLCASSQGGVSYNEQFFGPGTRLTVL.

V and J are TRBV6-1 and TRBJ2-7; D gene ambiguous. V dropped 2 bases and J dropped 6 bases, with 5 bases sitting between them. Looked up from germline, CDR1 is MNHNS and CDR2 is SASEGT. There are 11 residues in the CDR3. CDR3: CASSEYSEQYF. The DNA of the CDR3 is TGTGCCAGCAGTGAATACTCCGAGCAGTACTTC.

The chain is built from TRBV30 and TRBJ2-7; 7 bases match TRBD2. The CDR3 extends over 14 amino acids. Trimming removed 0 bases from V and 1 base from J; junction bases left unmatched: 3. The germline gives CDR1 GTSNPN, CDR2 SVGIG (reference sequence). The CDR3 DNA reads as TGTGCCTGGAGTGTCGGGACTATTTCCTACGAGCAGTACTTC. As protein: CAWSVGTISYEQYF.